What follows are 10 T cell receptor beta chains derived from one specimen sequenced in a study of molecular identifiers for immune sequencing clone quantification. TCRdb reprocessed the PCR reads with MiXCR, giving one entry per CDR3 protein. The table includes some 590,000 distinct CDR3 sequences, about 25% detected once. Specimen: naive CD8+ T cells from blood, with Jurkat cell RNA spiked in. The subset is: FACS-sorted CD8+CD4-CCR7+CD45RA+ naive T cells. The receptors were sampled from a human donor in good health. Some libraries in this study had Jurkat cell RNA spiked in.

As to this clonotype: This could be a read error, since a much larger clone is one nucleotide away. The V and J genes are TRBV7-9 and TRBJ2-5, with unresolved D. Germline V gene lookup returns CDR1 SEHNR and CDR2 FQNEAQ (reference sequence). The V end was cut by 7 bases, the J end by 2 bases, with 14 bases between. The CDR3 runs to 14 residues. The CDR3: CASMLGGNQETQYF. The DNA for the CDR3 is TGTGCCAGCATGCTAGGTGGGAATCAAGAGACCCAGTACTTC.

Of note for this clonotype: Just one base apart from a much larger clone, this may be a read error. The chain combines TRBV28 with TRBJ1-4, with 8 bases matching TRBD1. CDR3 length: 16 residues. The J segment lost 7 bases and the V segment lost 5 bases, leaving 12 bases of the junction unmatched. The V gene's germline CDR1 is MDHEN and CDR2 SYDVKM. The CDR3 coding sequence is TGTGCCAGCAGTGTAATTTTGACAGGGGAGGGTGAAAAACTGTTTTTT. Residues: CASSVILTGEGEKLFF.

This clonotype was seen more than once but under ten times. The genes are TRBV9 and TRBJ2-3; TRBD2 might be the D (7 bases). The CDR3 is 16 amino acids. The germline V and J ends were trimmed by 0 bases and 7 bases, with 18 bases remaining between them. Germline values: CDR1 SGDLS, CDR2 YYNGEE. The CDR3 region is CASSVGWGGDGNTQYF. The DNA for the CDR3 is TGTGCCAGCAGCGTAGGGTGGGGGGGCGACGGAAATACGCAGTATTTT.

This clonotype was observed many times. This chain uses TRBV6-2 or TRBV6-3 with TRBJ1-1, with D uncertain. The germline gives CDR1 MNHEY, CDR2 SVGEGT. The CDR3 runs to 13 residues. Trimming took 7 bases from V and 3 from J, leaving 12 bases between them. CDR3 sequence: CASTFGVYTEAFF. CDR3 in DNA: TGTGCCAGCACCTTCGGAGTATACACTGAAGCTTTCTTT.

A few counts support this clonotype. This sequence joins TRBV4-2 and TRBJ2-5; 7 bases map to TRBD2. Trimming took 0 bases from V and 3 from J; bases not matched to a gene: 7. Germline V CDR1 and CDR2: LGHNA, YNFKEQ. The CDR3 runs to 16 residues. CDR3 sequence reads: CASSQDLAGVEETQYF. The CDR3 DNA follows: TGTGCCAGCAGCCAAGATCTTGCGGGGGTGGAAGAGACCCAGTACTTC.

This clonotype was seen a handful of times. V gene TRBV19 combines with J gene TRBJ1-4; no clear D gene. CDR3 size: 16 residues. Between the trimmed V and J ends, which lost 0 bases and 4 bases, there was a span of 12 bases. The V gene's germline CDR1 is LNHDA and CDR2 SQIVND (reference sequence). This CDR3 is CASSIDHYGFNEKLFF. As DNA, the CDR3 is TGTGCCAGTAGTATAGATCATTATGGGTTTAATGAAAAACTGTTTTTT.

This clonotype has only a few counts. The chain is built from TRBV29-1 and TRBJ2-1, with 7 positions matching TRBD1. There are 16 residues in the CDR3. CDR1 is SQVTM and CDR2 is ANQGSEA in the germline V gene. The V gene end was trimmed by 3 bases and the J gene end by 8 bases; junction bases not matched to a gene: 16. CDR3 sequence: CSVEGRTGIISDEQFF. The DNA of the CDR3 is TGCAGCGTTGAGGGTCGGACAGGAATTATTTCGGATGAGCAGTTCTTC.

This clonotype was seen ten or more times. The genes are TRBV10-2 and TRBJ2-3, with 11 bases matching TRBD2. Germline CDR1 and CDR2: WSHSY and SAAADI. V lost 8 bases and J lost 4; bases outside the gene matches: 5. The CDR3 is made up of 14 amino acids. The CDR3 is CASGASGGSDTQYF. CDR3 nucleotide sequence: TGCGCCAGCGGTGCTAGCGGGGGGTCAGATACGCAGTATTTT.

This clonotype was seen only a few times. A much more abundant neighbour one base away suggests this may be a read error. This sequence joins TRBV28 and TRBJ1-4; D possibly corresponds to TRBD1 (5 bases). Germline assignment: CDR1 MDHEN and CDR2 SYDVKM. The CDR3 runs 14 residues. This chain's CDR3 is CASSFRNQGEKLSF. The CDR3 DNA reads as TGTGCCAGCAGTTTCCGGAATCAGGGTGAAAAACTGTCTTTT.

The chain uses TRBV7-9 and TRBJ2-3; 9 positions match TRBD2. The germline V gene encodes CDR1 SEHNR and CDR2 FQNEAQ (reference sequence). The CDR3 is 18 amino acids. V was clipped by 3 bases and J by 3 bases; unmatched bases: 13. In DNA, the CDR3 is TGTGCCAGCAGCTTCCCAGCGGGAGGAAGTAAGTTTACAGATACGCAGTATTTT. Its protein product is CASSFPAGGSKFTDTQYF.